Following are 8 T cell receptor beta chains from one sample sequenced in a study of shared clonotypes between healthy human individuals. Produced via immunoSEQ multiplex PCR; TCRdb's table is partial and in-frame only. The sample lists around 510,000 clones; around 81% were seen once. The sequenced sample was PBMCs. The receptors derive from a middle-aged woman in good health. Some clones in this sample may be carry-over from other donors' samples.

This rearrangement joins TRBV15 to TRBJ2-7, with D maybe TRBD1 (6 bases). Trimming took 4 bases from V and 13 from J, leaving 23 bases between them. This CDR3 region has 14 residues. The germline gives CDR1 LNHNV, CDR2 YYDKDF (reference sequence). The CDR3 DNA reads as TGTGCCACCAGCACCCAGGACGGTGGGGACATCCCATACTTC. This codes for CATSTQDGGDIPYF.

The sample holds one count of this clone. The V call is TRBV6-1, the J call TRBJ1-1, with a weak D call TRBD1 (6 bases). There are 15 residues in the CDR3. From germline, CDR1 is MNHNS and CDR2 SASEGT. Trimming stripped 1 base from V and 7 bases from J, with 16 bases between. The CDR3 nucleotides are TGTGCCAGCAGTGAAGTGGGGCAGGGGCCTTATGAAGCTTTCTTT. This gives the protein CASSEVGQGPYEAFF.

With regard to this clone: Being one base from a much bigger clone, this may be a read error. The genes are TRBV10-3 and TRBJ1-2; no reliable D call. The CDR3 consists of 12 residues. CDR1 and CDR2 (germline): ENHRY, SYGVKD. The CDR3 sequence is CASSARMGGYTF. CDR3 nucleotide sequence: TGTGCCAGCAGTGCCAGGATGGGTGGCTACACCTTC.

The chain is built from TRBV18 and TRBJ2-1, with D unclear. The CDR3 is made up of 16 amino acids. CDR1 and CDR2 (germline): KGHSH, LQKENI. Trimming removed 0 bases at V and 8 bases at J, with 17 bases between. The CDR3 DNA reads as TGTGCCAGCTCACCACCTCTGGTGTCTTTCAGAGATGAGCAGTTCTTC. It codes for CASSPPLVSFRDEQFF. The whole variable domain, remainder taken from reference TRBV18 and TRBJ2-1, is NAGVMQNPRHLVRRRGQEARLRCSPMKGHSHVYWYRQLPEEGLKFMVYLQKENIIDESGMPKERFSAEFPKEGPSILRIQQVVRGDSAAYFCASSPPLVSFRDEQFFGPGTRLTVL.

The table lists this clone with a few counts. The J gene is TRBJ2-5, the V gene TRBV15; 14 bases fit TRBD2. Germline loops: CDR1 LNHNV, CDR2 YYDKDF (reference sequence). Trimming removed 1 base from V and 5 bases from J; junction bases left unmatched: 3. The CDR3 is 16 amino acids. The CDR3: CATSRGTSGRSETQYF. The CDR3 DNA reads TGTGCCACCAGCAGAGGGACTAGCGGGAGGTCCGAGACCCAGTACTTC. The full variable domain, its missing parts supplied by reference TRBV15 and TRBJ2-5, is DAMVIQNPRYQVTQFGKPVTLSCSQTLNHNVMYWYQQKSSQAPKLLFHYYDKDFNNEADTPDNFQSRRPNTSFCFLDIRSPGLGDTAMYLCATSRGTSGRSETQYFGPGTRLLVL.

In this sample, this clone turned up a few times. The CDR3 DNA sequence: TGTGCCAGCAGCTTGGTGCTGTCGGCAGACCATACCTACGAGCAGTACTTC. It yields the protein CASSLVLSADHTYEQYF. The chain combines TRBV5-8 with TRBJ2-7, with D hard to call. The CDR3 runs to 17 residues. Germline V gives CDR1 SGHTS, CDR2 YDEGEE. Trimming pared 0 bases from V and 2 bases from J, leaving 18 bases between. Variable domain in full (rest from reference TRBV5-8 and TRBJ2-7): EAGVTQSPTHLIKTRGQQATLRCSPISGHTSVYWYQQALGLGLQFLLWYDEGEERNRGNFPPRFSGRQFPNYSSELNVNALELEDSALYLCASSLVLSADHTYEQYFGPGTRLTVT.

The V call is TRBV5-6, the J call TRBJ2-7; D perhaps matches TRBD1 (6 bases). Germline CDR1 reads SGHDT; CDR2 reads YYEEEE. Trimming removed 4 bases at V and 0 bases at J, with 17 bases between. CDR3 length: 16 amino acids. The CDR3 spells CASSDRDTFSSYEQYF. CDR3 DNA sequence: TGTGCCAGCAGCGACCGGGACACCTTCTCCTCCTACGAGCAGTACTTC.

This rearrangement joins TRBV5-4 to TRBJ1-3; D unresolved. CDR1 SGHNT and CDR2 YYREEE come from the germline V gene (reference sequence). The CDR3 has 15 amino acids. The V end lost 0 bases, the J end lost 0 bases, and 7 bases lay between the germline ends. CDR3 sequence (DNA): TGTGCCAGCAGCTTGGACGGAAGCTCTGGAAACACCATATATTTT. Protein: CASSLDGSSGNTIYF. Using reference TRBV5-4 and TRBJ1-3 for the parts outside the CDR3, the full variable domain is ETGVTQSPTHLIKTRGQQVTLRCSSQSGHNTVSWYQQALGQGPQFIFQYYREEENGRGNFPPRFSGLQFPNYSSELNVNALELDDSALYLCASSLDGSSGNTIYFGEGSWLTVV.